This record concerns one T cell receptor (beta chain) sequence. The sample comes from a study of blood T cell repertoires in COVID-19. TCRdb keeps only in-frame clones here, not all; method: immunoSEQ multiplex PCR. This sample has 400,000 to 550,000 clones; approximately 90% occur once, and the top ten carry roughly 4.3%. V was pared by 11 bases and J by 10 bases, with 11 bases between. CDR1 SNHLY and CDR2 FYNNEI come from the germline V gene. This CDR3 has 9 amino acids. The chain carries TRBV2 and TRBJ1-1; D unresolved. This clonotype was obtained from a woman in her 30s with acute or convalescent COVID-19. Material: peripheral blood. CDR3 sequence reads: CAQKLAAFF. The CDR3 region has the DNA TGTGCCCAAAAACTAGCAGCTTTCTTT.